The entry below describes one TCR beta chain. What it recognizes is unknown. The V end lost 1 base, the J end lost 4 bases, and 8 bases lay between the germline ends. This CDR3 region has 14 residues. Germline V gene sequence: CDR1 SGHRS, CDR2 YFSETQ. Patients suffered from locally advanced or metastatic urothelial carcinoma. This entry comes from a study of PD-L1 blockade in urothelial cancer. Study-wide context: Peripheral blood specimens exhibited a median yield of 141,255 T cells. General study points: Lower than median blood TCR clonality before treatment predicted better survival.

TCR analog templates of synthetic origin were spiked into each PCR. Clones were read by immunoSEQ multiplex PCR, and TCRdb kept only the in-frame ones, dropping some. The table has about 82,000 clones, 90% to 95% seen once; the top ten hold 8.5% to 9.5%. The sample consisted of PBMCs, taken around atezolizumab (anti-PD-L1) treatment. The rearrangement uses TRBV5-1 and TRBJ1-4; D may be TRBD1 (5 bases). The sequence derives from a man aged 55 to 70 with urothelial cancer. CDR3 sequence (DNA): TGCGCCAGCAGCTTGACAGGCAATAATGAAAAACTGTTTTTT. Its protein is CASSLTGNNEKLFF. The whole variable domain, remainder taken from reference TRBV5-1 and TRBJ1-4, is KAGVTQTPRYLIKTRGQQVTLSCSPISGHRSVSWYQQTPGQGLQFLFEYFSETQRNKGNFPGRFSGRQFSNSRSEMNVSTLELGDSALYLCASSLTGNNEKLFFGSGTQLSVL.